This is a list of T cell receptor beta chains from one sample in a study of vaccination effects on CD4 cells after COVID-19. The antigens these receptors bind are not known. The protocol was immunoSEQ multiplex PCR, while the TCRdb copy is restricted to in-frame clones and leaves out a portion. The sample shows roughly 75,000 clones, approximately 72% of them seen only once. The sequenced sample was CD4+ T cells from PBMCs cultured with HCoV-OC43 spike peptides, obtained before COVID-19 vaccination. These receptors all stem from a human donor who received a COVID-19 vaccine. Both conserved end residues are part of each CDR3. Each record gives: J gene, V gene, D gene, CDR3 length, clone size, CDR3 DNA, CDR3 protein. D genes are given only for firm matches. Rows give clone size only sometimes, using once, few, many, or a class for an expanded clone.

TRBJ1-1	TRBV7-2	-	13	-	TGTGCCAGCAGCTTAGGGCTGCGCGGGGAAGCTTTCTTT	CASSLGLRGEAFF
TRBJ2-3	TRBV18	-	15	-	TGTGCCAGCTCACCAGGCAGGGTGGGGACAGATACGCAGTATTTT	CASSPGRVGTDTQYF
TRBJ2-5	TRBV5-8	-	14	once	TGTGCCAGCAGCTTGTCAGGCGTCCAAGAGACCCAGTACTTC	CASSLSGVQETQYF
TRBJ1-2	TRBV27	TRBD1	17	-	TGTGCCAGCAGTTTATCCCCCCGACAGGGTGGTAACTATGGCTACACCTTC	CASSLSPRQGGNYGYTF
TRBJ1-6	TRBV6-6	TRBD1	13	-	TGTGCCAGCAGCTGGGACAGGGTTTCACCCCTCCACTTT	CASSWDRVSPLHF
TRBJ2-2	TRBV6-5	-	15	few	TGTGCCAGCATCAGGTCCTTGGGGGCCGGCGGGGAGCTGTTTTTT	CASIRSLGAGGELFF
TRBJ1-1	TRBV5-1	-	13	-	TGCGCCAGCAGCTTGTTCGGGGAGAGTGAAGCTTTCTTT	CASSLFGESEAFF
TRBJ1-1	TRBV18	TRBD1	15	-	TGTGCCAGCTCACCACCGACAGGGGTAACCACTGAAGCTTTCTTT	CASSPPTGVTTEAFF
TRBJ1-6	TRBV5-6	TRBD1	16	-	TGTGCCAGCAGCCTTTGGACAGGGGAAGTAAATTCACCCCTCCACTTT	CASSLWTGEVNSPLHF
TRBJ2-2	TRBV7-9	-	16	few	TGTGCCAGCAGCTTGACGCAGCCCTTGAACACCGGGGAGCTGTTTTTT	CASSLTQPLNTGELFF
TRBJ1-4	TRBV21-1	-	16	-	TGTGCCAGCAGTAACGCTTCCCTTACAACTAATGAAAAACTGTTTTTT	CASSNASLTTNEKLFF
TRBJ1-2	TRBV20-1	TRBD1	13	-	TGCAGTGCTAGTGTGACAGGGGGCAATGGCTACACCTTC	CSASVTGGNGYTF
TRBJ1-2	TRBV19	-	15	-	TGTGCCAGTACCGAGAGGGAGATGAGGGTGGATGGCTACACCTTC	CASTEREMRVDGYTF
TRBJ1-2	TRBV3-1/TRBV3-2	TRBD1	15	-	TGTGCCAGCAGCCCCAGGACAGGGGATGGCTATGGCTACACCTTC	CASSPRTGDGYGYTF